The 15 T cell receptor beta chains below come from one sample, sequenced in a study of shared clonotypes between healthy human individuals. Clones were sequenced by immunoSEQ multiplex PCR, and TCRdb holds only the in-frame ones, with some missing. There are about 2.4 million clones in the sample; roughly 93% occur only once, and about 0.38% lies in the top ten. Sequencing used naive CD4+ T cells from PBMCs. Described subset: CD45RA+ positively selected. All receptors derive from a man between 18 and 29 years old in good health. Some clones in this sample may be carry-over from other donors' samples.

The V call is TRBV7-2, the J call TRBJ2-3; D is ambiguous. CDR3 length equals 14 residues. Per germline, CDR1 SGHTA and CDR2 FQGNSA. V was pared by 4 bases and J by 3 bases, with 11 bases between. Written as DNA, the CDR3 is TGTGCCAGCAGCTCCGATCCTTTGACAGATACGCAGTATTTT. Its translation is CASSSDPLTDTQYF.

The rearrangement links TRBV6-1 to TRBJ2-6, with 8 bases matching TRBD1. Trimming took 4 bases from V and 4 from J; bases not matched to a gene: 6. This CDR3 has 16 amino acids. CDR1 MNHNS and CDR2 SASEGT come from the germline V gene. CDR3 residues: CASSAGQGSGANVLTF. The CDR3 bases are TGTGCCAGCAGTGCCGGACAGGGTTCCGGGGCCAACGTCCTGACTTTC.

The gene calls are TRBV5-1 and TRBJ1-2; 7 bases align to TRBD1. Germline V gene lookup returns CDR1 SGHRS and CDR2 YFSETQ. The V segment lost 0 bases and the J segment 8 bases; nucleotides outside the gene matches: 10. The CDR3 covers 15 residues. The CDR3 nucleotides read TGCGCCAGCAGCTTGGACGGAGGGGGCTGGTACGGCTACACCTTC. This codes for CASSLDGGGWYGYTF. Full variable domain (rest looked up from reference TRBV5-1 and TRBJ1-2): KAGVTQTPRYLIKTRGQQVTLSCSPISGHRSVSWYQQTPGQGLQFLFEYFSETQRNKGNFPGRFSGRQFSNSRSEMNVSTLELGDSALYLCASSLDGGGWYGYTFGSGTRLTVV.

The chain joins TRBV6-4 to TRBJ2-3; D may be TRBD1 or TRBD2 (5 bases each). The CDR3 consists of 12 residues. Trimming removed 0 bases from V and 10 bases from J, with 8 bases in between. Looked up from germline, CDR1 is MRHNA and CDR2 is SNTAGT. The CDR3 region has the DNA TGTGCCAGCAGTGACTCTTGGGGGTCGCAGTATTTT. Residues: CASSDSWGSQYF.

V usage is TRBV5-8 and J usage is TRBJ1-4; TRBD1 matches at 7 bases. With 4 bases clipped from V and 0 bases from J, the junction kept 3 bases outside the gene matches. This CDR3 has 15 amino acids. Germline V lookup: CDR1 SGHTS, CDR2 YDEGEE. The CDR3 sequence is CASSRGQATNEKLFF. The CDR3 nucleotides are TGTGCCAGCAGCAGAGGACAGGCAACTAATGAAAAACTGTTTTTT.

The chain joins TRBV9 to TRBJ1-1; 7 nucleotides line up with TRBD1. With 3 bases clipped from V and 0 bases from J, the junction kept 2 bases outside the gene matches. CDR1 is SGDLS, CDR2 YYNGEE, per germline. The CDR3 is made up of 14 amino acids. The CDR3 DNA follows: TGTGCCAGCAGCGGCAGGGGGATGAACACTGAAGCTTTCTTT. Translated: CASSGRGMNTEAFF.

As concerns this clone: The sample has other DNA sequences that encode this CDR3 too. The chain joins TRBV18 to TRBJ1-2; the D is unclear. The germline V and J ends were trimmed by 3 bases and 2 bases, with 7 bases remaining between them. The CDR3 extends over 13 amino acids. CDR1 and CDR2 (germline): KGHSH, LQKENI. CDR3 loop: CASSPGMNYGYTF. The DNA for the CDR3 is TGTGCCAGCTCACCGGGAATGAACTATGGCTACACCTTC. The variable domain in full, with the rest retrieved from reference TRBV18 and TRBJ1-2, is NAGVMQNPRHLVRRRGQEARLRCSPMKGHSHVYWYRQLPEEGLKFMVYLQKENIIDESGMPKERFSAEFPKEGPSILRIQQVVRGDSAAYFCASSPGMNYGYTFGSGTRLTVV.

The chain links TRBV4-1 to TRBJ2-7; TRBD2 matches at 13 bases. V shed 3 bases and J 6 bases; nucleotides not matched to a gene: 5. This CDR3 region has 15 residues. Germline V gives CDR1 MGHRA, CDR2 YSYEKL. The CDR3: CASSQGLAGMGEQYF. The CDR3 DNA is TGCGCCAGCAGCCAGGGACTAGCGGGGATGGGCGAGCAGTACTTC.

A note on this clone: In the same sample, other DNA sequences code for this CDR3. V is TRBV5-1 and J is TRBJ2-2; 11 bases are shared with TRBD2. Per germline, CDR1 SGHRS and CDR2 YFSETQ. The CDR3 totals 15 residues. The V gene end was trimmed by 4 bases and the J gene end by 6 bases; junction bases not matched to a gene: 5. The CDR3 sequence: CASSELAGEAGELFF. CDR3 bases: TGCGCCAGCAGCGAACTAGCGGGGGAGGCCGGGGAGCTGTTTTTT. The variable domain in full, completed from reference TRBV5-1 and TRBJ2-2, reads KAGVTQTPRYLIKTRGQQVTLSCSPISGHRSVSWYQQTPGQGLQFLFEYFSETQRNKGNFPGRFSGRQFSNSRSEMNVSTLELGDSALYLCASSELAGEAGELFFGEGSRLTVL.

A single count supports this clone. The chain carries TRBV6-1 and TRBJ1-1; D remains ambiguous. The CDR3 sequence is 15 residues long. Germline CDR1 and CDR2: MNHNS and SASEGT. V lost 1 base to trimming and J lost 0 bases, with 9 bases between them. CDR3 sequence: CASSEVVGLNTEAFF. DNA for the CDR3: TGTGCCAGCAGTGAAGTGGTCGGCCTGAACACTGAAGCTTTCTTT.

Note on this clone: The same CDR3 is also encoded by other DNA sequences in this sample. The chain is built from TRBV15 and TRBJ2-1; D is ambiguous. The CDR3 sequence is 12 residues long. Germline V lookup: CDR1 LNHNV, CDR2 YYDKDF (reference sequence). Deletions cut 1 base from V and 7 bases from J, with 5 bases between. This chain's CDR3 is CATSRGINEQFF. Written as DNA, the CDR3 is TGTGCCACCAGCAGAGGGATAAATGAGCAGTTCTTC.

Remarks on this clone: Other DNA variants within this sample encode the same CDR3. The CDR3 reads CAISESTGVETQYF. The CDR3 DNA is TGTGCCATCAGTGAGTCGACAGGTGTAGAGACCCAGTACTTC. The V gene is TRBV10-3, the J gene TRBJ2-5, with a weak D call TRBD1 (6 bases). The V end was cut by 0 bases, the J end by 4 bases, with 9 bases between. This CDR3 is 14 amino acids long. The germline V gene has CDR1 ENHRY and CDR2 SYGVKD.

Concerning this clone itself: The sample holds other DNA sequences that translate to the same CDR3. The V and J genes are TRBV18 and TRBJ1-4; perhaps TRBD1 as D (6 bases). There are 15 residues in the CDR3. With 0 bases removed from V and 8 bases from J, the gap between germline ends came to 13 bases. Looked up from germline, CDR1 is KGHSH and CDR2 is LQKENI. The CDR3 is CASSPPSSGAEKLFF. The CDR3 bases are TGTGCCAGCTCACCACCGTCGTCGGGGGCAGAAAAACTGTTTTTT.

CDR3 loop: CASIGGTSTDTQYF. Written as DNA, the CDR3 is TGTGCCAGCATAGGCGGTACTAGCACAGATACGCAGTATTTT. This chain links TRBV2 with TRBJ2-3; D ambiguous. V was cut by 7 bases and J by 0 bases, with 11 bases left in between. The CDR3 is made up of 14 amino acids. Per the germline V gene, CDR1 is SNHLY and CDR2 is FYNNEI.

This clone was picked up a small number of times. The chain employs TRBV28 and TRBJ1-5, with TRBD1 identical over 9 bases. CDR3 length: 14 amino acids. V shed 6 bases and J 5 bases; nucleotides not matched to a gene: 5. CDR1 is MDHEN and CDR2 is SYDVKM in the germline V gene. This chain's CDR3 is CASSMGQGYQPQHF. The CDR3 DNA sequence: TGTGCCAGCAGCATGGGACAGGGCTATCAGCCCCAGCATTTT. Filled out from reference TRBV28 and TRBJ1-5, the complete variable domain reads DVKVTQSSRYLVKRTGEKVFLECVQDMDHENMFWYRQDPGLGLRLIYFSYDVKMKEKGDIPEGYSVSREKKERFSLILESASTNQTSMYLCASSMGQGYQPQHFGDGTRLSIL.